These T cell receptor beta chains were read from a single sample in a study of CD8+CD57+ T cells in acquired aplastic anemia. TCRdb analysed the reads with MiXCR anew, one entry per CDR3 protein. The repertoire consists of around 190,000 distinct CDR3 sequences, with 61% occurring once and the leading ten covering 25% to 30%. Specimen: sorted CD4+, CD8+, or CD8+CD57+ T cells (not recorded which) from PBMCs. The receptor source for this set is a human donor in good health. Both conserved end residues are part of each CDR3. Fields, in order: CDR3 length, clone size, V gene, D gene, J gene, CDR3 DNA, CDR3 protein. The D gene is left open where the match is weak. The size of a clone is reported for some rows only, either as once, few or many, or as a class for expanded clones.

14	once	TRBV5-1	-	TRBJ2-7	TGCGCCAGCAGCTTTTATTACGGGACTTACGAGCAGTACTTC	CASSFYYGTYEQYF
13	many	TRBV19	-	TRBJ1-1	TGTGCCAGTAGTATCATAGGGGACACTGAAGCTTTCTTT	CASSIIGDTEAFF
12	many	TRBV7-8	-	TRBJ2-7	TGTGCCAGCAGCTTAGATCCCTACGAGCAGTACTTC	CASSLDPYEQYF
14	-	TRBV24-1	-	TRBJ1-5	TGTGCCACCAGTCCCAGGCATAGCAATCAGCCCCAGCATTTT	CATSPRHSNQPQHF
15	-	TRBV20-1	TRBD2	TRBJ2-7	TGCAGTGCTAGAGTATTCGGGCGGGAGGAAGGAGAGCAGTACTTC	CSARVFGREEGEQYF
12	many	TRBV7-9	-	TRBJ2-7	TGTGCCAGCAGCATTACAGTTCACGAGCAGTACTTC	CASSITVHEQYF
12	-	TRBV11-2	TRBD2	TRBJ2-7	TGTGCCAGCAGCCGGGAGGCGGACGAGCAGTACTTC	CASSREADEQYF
14	few	TRBV24-1	-	TRBJ2-5	TGTGCCACCAGTGACGCCAGGGGAGCGGAGACCCAGTACTTC	CATSDARGAETQYF
13	once	TRBV19	TRBD1	TRBJ1-1	TGTGCCAGTAGGGACAGGCCGAACACTGAAGCTTTCTTT	CASRDRPNTEAFF
16	-	TRBV5-1	TRBD2	TRBJ2-3	TGTGCCAGCAGACTAGCGGGGGACTACAGCACAGATACGCAGTATTTT	CASRLAGDYSTDTQYF
15	-	TRBV7-9	-	TRBJ2-1	TGTGCCAGCAGTCTCCTAGTATTCACCTACAATGAGCAGTTCTTC	CASSLLVFTYNEQFF
16	medium-sized	TRBV20-1	TRBD1	TRBJ1-5	TGCAGTGCTAGGGAACCTGGACAGGGAGAGTATCAGCCCCAGCATTTT	CSAREPGQGEYQPQHF
12	-	TRBV4-3	-	TRBJ2-7	TGCGCCAGCAGCCACCCGGATGGCGAGCAGTACTTC	CASSHPDGEQYF
15	-	TRBV5-5	-	TRBJ2-7	TGTGCCAGCAGCTTGTCGGAGACGGATTCCTACGAGCAGTACTTC	CASSLSETDSYEQYF
12	-	TRBV20-1	TRBD1	TRBJ2-7	TGCAGTGCTACAGGGGGCACCTACGAGCAGTACTTC	CSATGGTYEQYF
14	many	TRBV6-2/TRBV6-3	-	TRBJ2-7	TGTGCCAGCAGTTACAACGGCAGGGGCTACGAGCAGTACTTC	CASSYNGRGYEQYF
19	-	TRBV20-1	-	TRBJ2-2	-	CSATRTSGGTEQFFGELFF
14	-	TRBV15	-	TRBJ2-1	TGTGCCACCAGCAGCCAAGATCAGTACAATGAGCAGTTCTTC	CATSSQDQYNEQFF
13	-	TRBV20-1	-	TRBJ2-3	TGCAGTGCTACCCGTAAGCTGTCAGATACGCAGTATTTT	CSATRKLSDTQYF
14	-	TRBV3-1	-	TRBJ2-5	TGTGCCAGCAGCCAGCAGGCCTTCCAAGAGACCCAGTACTTC	CASSQQAFQETQYF
15	once	TRBV5-4	TRBD1	TRBJ2-7	TGTGCCAGCAGCCAGGTTGCGACAGGGGAGGACGAGCAGTACTTC	CASSQVATGEDEQYF
16	-	TRBV20-1	TRBD2	TRBJ2-3	TGCAGTGCTACGGGCACCATAGCGGGAGGGGCAGATACGCAGTATTTT	CSATGTIAGGADTQYF
13	-	TRBV20-1	-	TRBJ2-5	TGCAGTGTAAGAGGAGTCTTGGTGGGGACCCAGTACTTC	CSVRGVLVGTQYF
12	-	TRBV2	-	TRBJ2-7	TGTGCCAGCAGTGAGGGACCCTACGAGCAGTACTTC	CASSEGPYEQYF
15	-	TRBV2	TRBD1	TRBJ2-5	TGTGCCAGCACCGGACAGGGGGCGCGGGAAGAGACCCAGTACTTC	CASTGQGAREETQYF
14	-	TRBV7-2	-	TRBJ2-7	TGTGCCAGCAGCTTAGGTCAGTCGGTTACCGAGCAGTACTTC	CASSLGQSVTEQYF
14	-	TRBV7-8	TRBD1	TRBJ1-5	TGTGCCAGCAGCTACGGGACAGGGGACCAGCCCCAGCATTTT	CASSYGTGDQPQHF
14	many	TRBV6-4	-	TRBJ2-1	TGTGCCAGCAGCAAAATGACAGGCAACAATGAGCAGTTCTTC	CASSKMTGNNEQFF
11	-	TRBV20-1	-	TRBJ2-5	TGCAGTGCTAGATTTTTGGAGACCCAGTACTTC	CSARFLETQYF
15	-	TRBV7-3	-	TRBJ2-1	TGTGCCAGCAGCTCCGGGATCCTCTCCTACAATGAGCAGTTCTTC	CASSSGILSYNEQFF